Shown below are 30 T cell receptor beta chains from a single sample sequenced in a study of early T cells in non-severe SARS-CoV-2 infection (dated by TCRdb to about 2021). Libraries were made using 5' RACE. The sequencing machine was a NextSeq 500. In TCRdb, the public reads were trimmed at Q25 with fastp and aligned with MiXCR, with productive beta chains retained. Each entry is one CDR3 protein sequence, shown with its most common DNA and genes. The sample profile shows tens of thousands of distinct CDR3 sequences; 4% to 5.5% of them were found once. The leading ten clones occupy 4.9% of the sample. Sequenced: whole blood. Receptors originate from an adult who was a healthcare worker with PCR-confirmed SARS-CoV-2 infection or an uninfected control (not recorded which).

This clonotype was seen more than once but under ten times. CDR3 region: CSARPGDGYGYTF. The CDR3 DNA reads TGCAGTGCTAGACCCGGGGACGGGTATGGCTACACCTTC. The chain is built from TRBV20-1 and TRBJ1-2; the D gene is possibly TRBD1 (5 bases). There are 13 residues in the CDR3. The V gene lost 2 bases and the J gene lost 5 bases, with 12 bases spanning the gap. The germline V gene has CDR1 DFQATT and CDR2 SNEGSKA (reference sequence).

The gene calls are TRBV4-3 and TRBJ2-2, with TRBD2 identical over 11 bases. V dropped 1 base and J dropped 5; count of bases not matched to a gene: 18. The CDR3 is made up of 21 amino acids. The germline V gene encodes CDR1 LGHNA and CDR2 YSLEER. This CDR3 is CASSQGSGSTSGSTNTGELFF. The DNA for the CDR3 is TGCGCCAGCAGCCAAGGCTCTGGGAGCACTAGCGGGAGTACTAATACCGGGGAGCTGTTTTTT.

In this sample, this clonotype turned up many times. CDR3 sequence reads: CASSLERGRQYF. In DNA, the CDR3 is TGTGCCAGCAGCCTGGAGAGGGGCCGACAGTATTTT. The rearrangement joins TRBV11-2 to TRBJ2-3; D tentatively fits TRBD1 or TRBD2 (5 bases each). This CDR3 is 12 amino acids long. Trimming left V 5 bases short and J 12 bases short, with 15 bases between. Germline-derived CDR1 and CDR2 are SGHAT and FQNNGV.

Ten or more counts support this clonotype. The J gene is TRBJ1-1, the V gene TRBV20-1; TRBD1 matches 8 bases. V dropped 3 bases and J dropped 2; count of bases not matched to a gene: 8. Germline V lookup: CDR1 DFQATT, CDR2 SNEGSKA (reference sequence). This CDR3 contains 15 residues. DNA for the CDR3: TGCAGTGCTAGTGACAGGGGTAGAGGAAACACTGAAGCTTTCTTT. This encodes CSASDRGRGNTEAFF.

This clonotype was picked up many times. The chain is built from TRBV7-2 and TRBJ1-2; D may be TRBD1 (5 bases). The CDR3 has 13 residues. V lost 1 base, J lost 8 bases, and 11 bases lay in between. CDR1 and CDR2 from the germline V gene are SGHTA and FQGNSA. The DNA for the CDR3 is TGTGCCAGCAGCTTAGTTGCAGGGTACGGCTACACCTTC. Translated, it gives CASSLVAGYGYTF.

A remark on this clonotype: One end of the junction does not line up with germline, which may come from a read error. The CDR3 region has the DNA TGTGCCAGCTCACCATTGCTAGGACAGGGTCAAGGGACCCAGTACTTC. Translated: CASSPLLGQGQGTQYF. The chain employs TRBV18 and TRBJ2-5, with 8 bases fitting TRBD1. The CDR3 contains 16 residues. Germline CDR1 is KGHSH and CDR2 is LQKENI.

V usage is TRBV18 and J usage is TRBJ1-2, with D unclear. V lost 2 bases and J 3 bases, leaving 1 base between the germline ends. Per the germline V gene, CDR1 is KGHSH and CDR2 is LQKENI. This CDR3 comprises 11 residues. The CDR3 sequence: CASSPYYGYTF. In DNA form, the CDR3 reads TGTGCCAGCTCACCATACTATGGCTACACCTTC.

This clonotype was picked up many times. CDR3 bases: TGTGCCAGCAGGTCTGGACTAGCGGGACTCTACGAGCAGTACTTC. Protein sequence: CASRSGLAGLYEQYF. The chain couples TRBV27 to TRBJ2-7, with 12 bases aligning to TRBD2. The length of the CDR3 is 15 residues. Germline CDR1 is MNHEY and CDR2 is SMNVEV (reference sequence). The J segment lost 3 bases and the V segment lost 6 bases, leaving 6 bases of the junction unmatched.

This clonotype has a count of ten or more. This chain joins TRBV5-1 and TRBJ2-1, with 8 bases that match TRBD2. This CDR3 has 15 amino acids. The trim removed 3 bases at V and 0 bases at J, leaving 2 bases unmatched. Germline-derived CDR1 and CDR2 are SGHRS and YFSETQ. DNA of the CDR3: TGCGCCAGCAGCTCCGGGACTAGCTCCTACAATGAGCAGTTCTTC. Translated, it gives CASSSGTSSYNEQFF.

Many counts were recorded for this clonotype. The J gene is TRBJ1-1, the V gene TRBV25-1, with D unclear. This CDR3 has 13 residues. Germline assignment: CDR1 MGHDK and CDR2 SYGVNS. V dropped 2 bases and J dropped 7 bases, with 11 bases sitting between them. The CDR3 region has the DNA TGTGCCAGCAGTGAAACCGGAGGGAATGAAGCTTTCTTT. This codes for CASSETGGNEAFF.

For this clonotype: A read error may account for a junction end that differs from germline. V gene TRBV6-5 combines with J gene TRBJ2-5, with TRBD1 identical over 8 bases. This CDR3 is 15 amino acids long. Germline CDR1 MNHEY, CDR2 SVGAGI. CDR3 residues: CASSFDRGGQQTQYF. CDR3 coding DNA: TGTGCCAGCAGTTTCGACAGGGGTGGCCAACAGACCCAGTACTTC.

The gene calls are TRBV5-6 and TRBJ1-4; D gene unclear. Germline CDR1 and CDR2: SGHDT and YYEEEE. V was clipped by 0 bases and J by 7 bases, with 7 bases between them. The CDR3 sequence is 13 residues long. Here the CDR3 reads CASSLGTGEKLFF. Here the CDR3 DNA reads TGTGCCAGCAGCTTGGGTACCGGTGAAAAACTGTTTTTT.

The V and J genes are TRBV7-9 and TRBJ1-2; D unresolved. V dropped 2 bases and J dropped 6 bases, with 25 bases sitting between them. CDR1 is SEHNR and CDR2 is FQNEAQ in the germline V gene (reference sequence). The CDR3 sequence is 18 residues long. CDR3 in amino acids: CASSLSFGQLSASNGYTF. The CDR3 DNA sequence: TGTGCCAGCAGCTTAAGCTTTGGGCAATTATCCGCCAGCAATGGCTACACCTTC.

The chain has TRBV5-4 and TRBJ1-2; possible D gene TRBD1, 6 bases. CDR3 size: 15 residues. The germline V gene has CDR1 SGHNT and CDR2 YYREEE (reference sequence). V was cut by 0 bases and J by 3 bases, with 12 bases left in between. The CDR3 DNA reads TGTGCCAGCAGCTTGGACAGGGATCCGGACTATGGCTACACCTTC. Protein sequence: CASSLDRDPDYGYTF.

This clonotype showed up many times. The chain employs TRBV20-1 and TRBJ2-7; D might be TRBD2 (6 bases). CDR3 size: 15 residues. Germline V lookup: CDR1 DFQATT, CDR2 SNEGSKA (reference sequence). Trimming took 0 bases from V and 5 from J, leaving 17 bases between them. The DNA of the CDR3 is TGCAGTGCTAGAGATTGGGCTAGCTCGGGGGACGAGCAGTACTTC. It specifies CSARDWASSGDEQYF.

The chain combines TRBV6-2 or TRBV6-3 with TRBJ1-3; TRBD1 matches at 9 bases. V was clipped by 8 bases and J by 4 bases; unmatched bases: 3. CDR1 MNHEY and CDR2 SVGEGT come from the germline V gene. The CDR3 loop spans 13 amino acids. The CDR3 protein is CASGTGKGNTIYF. For the CDR3, the DNA is TGTGCCAGCGGGACAGGGAAAGGAAACACCATATATTTT.

In DNA form, the CDR3 reads TGTGCCAGCAGTCTCTCGCCCGGATCCTACAATGAGCAGTTCTTC. Amino acid sequence: CASSLSPGSYNEQFF. This rearrangement joins TRBV6-2 or TRBV6-3 to TRBJ2-1; D is undetermined. The germline V gene has CDR1 MNHEY and CDR2 SVGEGT. The CDR3 is 15 amino acids. V lost 5 bases, J lost 1 base, and 12 bases lay in between.

This clonotype was found many times. The V call is TRBV5-1, the J call TRBJ2-6; D may correspond to TRBD1 or TRBD2 (5 bases each). This CDR3 is built from 20 residues. The germline gives CDR1 SGHRS, CDR2 YFSETQ. Between the trimmed V and J ends, which lost 4 bases and 4 bases, there was a span of 27 bases. CDR3 coding DNA: TGCGCCAGCAGCGATCTAAACTCCCGGGGCTCTATATCCGGGGCCAACGTCCTGACTTTC. It is translated as CASSDLNSRGSISGANVLTF.

There are many counts of this clonotype. The chain employs TRBV10-3 and TRBJ2-3, with TRBD2 matching over 9 bases. The CDR3 is made up of 14 amino acids. The germline CDR1 and CDR2 sequences are ENHRY and SYGVKD. Trimming at V came to 6 bases and at J to 3 bases, leaving 4 bases not matched to a gene. The CDR3 protein is CAISRLAVTDTQYF. The CDR3 DNA reads TGTGCCATCAGCAGACTAGCGGTTACAGATACGCAGTATTTT.

This clonotype was seen ten or more times. This rearrangement joins TRBV20-1 to TRBJ1-3; unclear D gene. In germline, CDR1 is DFQATT, CDR2 SNEGSKA (reference sequence). Trimming removed 5 bases at V and 0 bases at J, with 17 bases between. The CDR3 is made up of 16 amino acids. This CDR3 is CSAPGRPTSSGNTIYF. DNA of the CDR3: TGCAGTGCTCCTGGACGGCCTACTAGCTCTGGAAACACCATATATTTT.

This clonotype has ten or more counts. The genes are TRBV7-2 and TRBJ2-7; 8 bases align to TRBD2. V shed 0 bases and J 2 bases; nucleotides not matched to a gene: 3. The CDR3 consists of 15 residues. The germline CDR1 and CDR2 sequences are SGHTA and FQGNSA. The CDR3 sequence: CASSLALAGPYEQYF. The CDR3 DNA sequence: TGTGCCAGCAGCTTAGCGCTAGCGGGTCCCTACGAGCAGTACTTC. Full variable domain (rest looked up from reference TRBV7-2 and TRBJ2-7): GAGVSQSPSNKVTEKGKDVELRCDPISGHTALYWYRQSLGQGLEFLIYFQGNSAPDKSGLPSDRFSAERTGGSVSTLTIQRTQQEDSAVYLCASSLALAGPYEQYFGPGTRLTVT.

This clonotype was counted many times. V is TRBV12-3 or TRBV12-4 and J is TRBJ2-3; D tentatively fits TRBD1 or TRBD2 (5 bases each). The CDR3 sequence is 15 residues long. V lost 4 bases and J lost 1, with 12 bases in between. CDR3 amino acids: CASSSTLGGTDTQYF. In nucleotides, the CDR3 is TGTGCCAGCAGTTCAACCTTGGGGGGCACAGATACGCAGTATTTT.

This clonotype has a count of ten or more. This chain uses TRBV5-1 with TRBJ2-1, with 7 bases fitting TRBD2. Germline CDR1 reads SGHRS; CDR2 reads YFSETQ. The trim removed 3 bases at V and 0 bases at J, leaving 3 bases unmatched. The CDR3 extends over 15 amino acids. In DNA form, the CDR3 reads TGCGCCAGCAGCTACCTAGCGGACTCCTACAATGAGCAGTTCTTC. Its translation: CASSYLADSYNEQFF. Full variable domain (remainder filled in from reference TRBV5-1 and TRBJ2-1): KAGVTQTPRYLIKTRGQQVTLSCSPISGHRSVSWYQQTPGQGLQFLFEYFSETQRNKGNFPGRFSGRQFSNSRSEMNVSTLELGDSALYLCASSYLADSYNEQFFGPGTRLTVL.

V and J are TRBV28 and TRBJ1-2; 7 nucleotides align to TRBD1. V lost 6 bases to trimming and J lost 6 bases; unmatched junction nucleotides: 13. This CDR3 contains 15 residues. Germline CDR1 and CDR2: MDHEN and SYDVKM. CDR3 nucleotide sequence: TGTGCCAGCAGAGACTCAACAGGGGTTACAGATGGCTACACCTTC. Protein: CASRDSTGVTDGYTF.

This clonotype has only a few counts. The chain joins TRBV30 to TRBJ1-1, with 11 bases fitting TRBD1. This CDR3 is 14 amino acids long. Germline CDR1 and CDR2: GTSNPN and SVGIG (reference sequence). After removal of 2 bases from V and 6 bases from J, the junction contained 5 bases not matched to a gene. CDR3 sequence reads: CAWSLGQGVAEAFF. CDR3 bases: TGTGCCTGGAGTTTGGGACAGGGGGTGGCTGAAGCTTTCTTT.

The chain has TRBV11-1 and TRBJ2-5; D call uncertain. CDR3 length equals 12 residues. Trimming pared 4 bases from V and 7 bases from J, leaving 10 bases between. The germline V gene encodes CDR1 SGHAT and CDR2 FQDESV (reference sequence). The CDR3, as DNA: TGTGCCAGCAGCTCCAACGTGGGGACCCAGTACTTC. Amino acid sequence: CASSSNVGTQYF.

The chain uses TRBV7-2 and TRBJ1-5; tentatively, D is TRBD1 (6 bases). The CDR3 contains 16 residues. Between the trimmed V and J ends, which lost 2 bases and 2 bases, there was a span of 13 bases. The germline V gene has CDR1 SGHTA and CDR2 FQGNSA. The CDR3 nucleotides read TGTGCCAGCAGCTTAAATGGGGGGCTCGGCAATCAGCCCCAGCATTTT. Amino acid sequence: CASSLNGGLGNQPQHF.

This clonotype was observed many times. This chain uses TRBV11-2 with TRBJ2-3; 7 nucleotides match TRBD2. V lost 5 bases, J lost 6 bases, and 11 bases stayed unmatched. In germline, CDR1 is SGHAT, CDR2 FQNNGV. The CDR3 is 15 residues long. The CDR3 nucleotides read TGTGCCAGCAGCGCCTCGGGACTACCTAGGGATACGCAGTATTTT. It codes for CASSASGLPRDTQYF.

This clonotype was counted ten times or more. The gene calls are TRBV7-2 and TRBJ2-7; perhaps TRBD1 as D (6 bases). V dropped 4 bases and J dropped 3 bases, with 13 bases sitting between them. This CDR3 has 14 residues. Per the germline V gene, CDR1 is SGHTA and CDR2 is FQGNSA. DNA of the CDR3: TGTGCCAGCAGCTCACAGGGAGCTGGCTACGAGCAGTACTTC. It codes for CASSSQGAGYEQYF.

This clonotype was seen ten or more times. The CDR3 region has the DNA TGTGCCAGCAGACTAGCGGTTGCCTACGAGCAGTACTTC. This encodes CASRLAVAYEQYF. The chain joins TRBV6-2 or TRBV6-3 to TRBJ2-7, with 8 bases identical to TRBD2. Germline-derived CDR1 and CDR2 are MNHEY and SVGEGT. The CDR3 is 13 amino acids. J lost 2 bases, V lost 6 bases, and 3 bases had no gene match.